A single sample gave rise to the 8 T cell receptor beta chains below, sequenced in a study of cytomegalovirus exposure and HLA in healthy donors. The primer mix had 60 Vbeta and 13 Jbeta primers. Clones were read by immunoSEQ multiplex PCR, and TCRdb kept only the in-frame ones, dropping some. The sample has 200,000 to 250,000 clones; approximately 88% are singletons. Sequencing input: PBMCs. The receptors here all came from a boy younger than 10 in good health and CMV-seronegative.

The rearrangement joins TRBV19 to TRBJ1-5; a possible D gene is TRBD1 (6 bases). Trimming shortened V by 5 bases and J by 7 bases, and 12 bases separated the two germline ends. The CDR3 runs to 13 residues. Looked up from germline, CDR1 is LNHDA and CDR2 is SQIVND (reference sequence). The DNA of the CDR3 is TGTGCCAGTAGTGAGGGGGAAAGGCAGCCCCAGCATTTT. It yields the protein CASSEGERQPQHF. The whole variable domain, remainder taken from reference TRBV19 and TRBJ1-5, is DGGITQSPKYLFRKEGQNVTLSCEQNLNHDAMYWYRQDPGQGLRLIYYSQIVNDFQKGDIAEGYSVSREKKESFPLTVTSAQKNPTAFYLCASSEGERQPQHFGDGTRLSIL.

V gene TRBV11-2 combines with J gene TRBJ1-1; 9 bases are a match to TRBD1. This CDR3 has 14 residues. Germline lookup yields CDR1 SGHAT and CDR2 FQNNGV. J gave up 6 bases and V 3 bases, and 5 bases lay outside the gene matches. CDR3 sequence reads: CASSFQQGAPEAFF. The CDR3 nucleotides read TGTGCCAGCAGCTTTCAACAGGGGGCCCCTGAAGCTTTCTTT.

The chain carries TRBV7-2 and TRBJ1-1, with 7 bases fitting TRBD1. Germline lookup yields CDR1 SGHTA and CDR2 FQGNSA. V lost 5 bases, J lost 3 bases, and 12 bases stayed unmatched. CDR3 size: 16 residues. CDR3 sequence (DNA): TGTGCCAGCAGCCAGGGGGGCGCCTACCTGGACACTGAAGCTTTCTTT. It is translated as CASSQGGAYLDTEAFF.

Only a few counts were recorded for this clone. The chain has TRBV4-2 and TRBJ2-7; 9 positions match TRBD2. CDR1 is LGHNA and CDR2 is YNFKEQ in the germline V gene. This CDR3 region has 14 residues. Trimming took 0 bases from V and 7 from J; bases not matched to a gene: 4. CDR3 in amino acids: CASSQETSGGEQYF. In DNA, the CDR3 is TGTGCCAGCAGCCAAGAGACTAGCGGTGGGGAGCAGTACTTC.

The chain uses TRBV5-1 and TRBJ2-5, with 7 bases fitting TRBD2. The ends lost 0 bases at V and 5 bases at J; junction bases unmatched: 16. The germline V gene encodes CDR1 SGHRS and CDR2 YFSETQ. The CDR3 runs 18 residues. The CDR3 nucleotides are TGCGCCAGCAGCTTGGGGCTAGCGGTCAGGAGGTTCGAGGAGACCCAGTACTTC. Its translation: CASSLGLAVRRFEETQYF.

This clone was recorded once. The V and J genes are TRBV27 and TRBJ2-1; D might be TRBD2 (6 bases). CDR3 length: 17 amino acids. The V end was cut by 3 bases, the J end by 0 bases, with 15 bases between. CDR1 and CDR2 from the germline V gene are MNHEY and SMNVEV (reference sequence). The CDR3 DNA follows: TGTGCCAGCAGTTTTCATGGGGGGACCAACTCCTACAATGAGCAGTTCTTC. Encoded protein: CASSFHGGTNSYNEQFF.

The chain is built from TRBV5-1 and TRBJ2-7, with 9 bases that match TRBD2. Germline CDR1 reads SGHRS; CDR2 reads YFSETQ. Trimming at V came to 2 bases and at J to 4 bases, leaving 7 bases not matched to a gene. This CDR3 is built from 15 residues. The CDR3: CASSLNSGSRYEQYF. The CDR3 DNA reads TGCGCCAGCAGCTTAAATAGCGGGAGCAGGTACGAGCAGTACTTC.

In its sample, this clone was seen once. This chain joins TRBV7-2 and TRBJ1-2; 9 nucleotides align to TRBD1. Germline values: CDR1 SGHTA, CDR2 FQGNSA. CDR3 length: 14 amino acids. The trim removed 8 bases at V and 4 bases at J, leaving 8 bases unmatched. The CDR3 DNA follows: TGTGCCAGCCAAACCGGGGACAGGGCCTATGGCTACACCTTC. Its translation: CASQTGDRAYGYTF.